The 18 T cell receptor beta chains reported below all come from one sample, sequenced in a study of blood T cell repertoires in COVID-19. The method was immunoSEQ multiplex PCR; TCRdb's version includes in-frame clones alone and lacks a portion of them. This table holds fewer than 250,000 clones, 80% to 95% found once. Sequenced input: peripheral blood. The receptors come from a man in his sixties with COVID-19, enrolled during active disease.

The chain joins TRBV27 to TRBJ1-5; TRBD1 matches 10 bases. CDR1 and CDR2 from the germline V gene are MNHEY and SMNVEV (reference sequence). CDR3 length: 15 residues. J was trimmed by 4 bases and V by 4 bases; bases with no gene match: 4. As DNA, the CDR3 is TGTGCCAGCAGTTGGACAGGGGGAGGGAATCAGCCCCAGCATTTT. This gives the protein CASSWTGGGNQPQHF.

The rearrangement joins TRBV18 to TRBJ1-3; TRBD1 is a possible D gene (5 bases). V dropped 3 bases and J dropped 0 bases, with 12 bases sitting between them. Germline CDR1 reads KGHSH; CDR2 reads LQKENI. The CDR3 covers 16 residues. This chain's CDR3 is CASSPVQGLSGNTIYF. DNA for the CDR3: TGTGCCAGCTCACCCGTCCAGGGACTCTCTGGAAACACCATATATTTT.

The V and J genes are TRBV3-1 (or the pseudogene TRBV3-2) and TRBJ1-1; possibly TRBD1 for D (5 bases). Germline values: CDR1 LGHDT, CDR2 YNNKEL (reference sequence). V lost 1 base, J lost 1 base, and 7 bases lay in between. CDR3 length equals 14 residues. In DNA form, the CDR3 reads TGTGCCAGCAGCCAAGGACAGAGGAACACTGAAGCTTTCTTT. Its translation is CASSQGQRNTEAFF.

The rearrangement joins TRBV5-5 to TRBJ2-1, with D possibly TRBD2 on 6 matching bases. Germline CDR1 is SGHKS and CDR2 is YYEKEE (reference sequence). V was shortened by 2 bases and J by 7 bases, with 16 bases between the two germline ends. The CDR3 extends over 15 amino acids. This CDR3 is CASSLGGADLNEQFF. DNA for the CDR3: TGTGCCAGCAGCTTAGGAGGGGCGGATTTGAATGAGCAGTTCTTC.

This chain joins TRBV6-6 and TRBJ2-7; 8 nucleotides align to TRBD1. V lost 7 bases and J lost 2; bases outside the gene matches: 10. CDR1 and CDR2 from the germline V gene are MNHNY and SVGAGI (reference sequence). The CDR3 sequence is 15 residues long. The CDR3 DNA follows: TGTGCCAGCAATGTGAACGGACAGGGAGCCTACGAGCAGTACTTC. It is translated as CASNVNGQGAYEQYF.

The chain is built from TRBV29-1 and TRBJ2-7, with D possibly matching TRBD1 (6 bases). The germline CDR1 and CDR2 sequences are SQVTM and ANQGSEA. V gave up 4 bases and J gave up 5 bases, with 9 bases separating them. This CDR3 has 11 amino acids. In nucleotides, the CDR3 is TGCAGCGTTGGGGCAGGGGACGAGCAGTACTTC. Residues: CSVGAGDEQYF.

The chain is built from TRBV28 and TRBJ1-1, with D tentatively TRBD1 (6 bases). The CDR3 sequence is 15 residues long. Germline CDR1 MDHEN, CDR2 SYDVKM. V was clipped by 3 bases and J by 5 bases, with 16 bases between them. The CDR3 loop reads CASSFRQALRTEAFF. In nucleotides, the CDR3 is TGTGCCAGCAGTTTCCGACAGGCCCTTCGGACTGAAGCTTTCTTT.

This clone has just one count. The rearrangement links TRBV19 to TRBJ2-2, with D perhaps matching TRBD1 (5 bases). This CDR3 comprises 14 residues. With 2 bases removed from V and 6 bases from J, the gap between germline ends came to 10 bases. The germline CDR1 and CDR2 sequences are LNHDA and SQIVND (reference sequence). CDR3 bases: TGTGCCAGTAGTATACAGGGTACCGCCGGGGAGCTGTTTTTT. The encoded protein is CASSIQGTAGELFF.

This chain joins TRBV3-1 (or the pseudogene TRBV3-2) and TRBJ1-1, with a tentative D call TRBD1 (6 bases). Deletions cut 2 bases from V and 0 bases from J, with 16 bases between. This CDR3 comprises 17 residues. Germline CDR1 reads LGHDT; CDR2 reads YNNKEL (reference sequence). The CDR3 region is CASSQTGTLLLNTEAFF. The CDR3 DNA is TGTGCCAGCAGCCAAACGGGGACACTCCTATTGAACACTGAAGCTTTCTTT.

CDR3 nucleotides: TGTGCCAGCAGTTACTCAGTCGGGAACACTGAAGCTTTCTTT. Amino acid sequence: CASSYSVGNTEAFF. The gene calls are TRBV6-6 and TRBJ1-1; D not certain. CDR1 and CDR2 from the germline V gene are MNHNY and SVGAGI (reference sequence). The ends were cut back, 0 bases at V and 1 base at J, with 6 bases in the middle. The CDR3 loop spans 14 amino acids.

The chain links TRBV10-3 to TRBJ2-1, with 9 bases that match TRBD2. The trim removed 8 bases at V and 7 bases at J, leaving 12 bases unmatched. Per germline, CDR1 ENHRY and CDR2 SYGVKD. The CDR3 runs to 15 residues. CDR3 nucleotides: TGTGCCATCGGCTACTCTAGCGGGGCTCTGAATGAGCAGTTCTTC. As protein: CAIGYSSGALNEQFF.

The rearrangement links TRBV12-3 or TRBV12-4 to TRBJ2-7; D not certain. Trimming cost V 3 bases and J 4 bases, with 10 bases left between them. The CDR3 sequence is 13 residues long. CDR3 nucleotides: TGTGCCAGCAGTTTCGGCCTAGGATACGAGCAGTACTTC. Translation gives CASSFGLGYEQYF.

The chain combines TRBV27 with TRBJ2-7; possibly TRBD1 for D (5 bases). The V gene lost 3 bases and the J gene lost 6 bases, with 6 bases spanning the gap. The germline V gene has CDR1 MNHEY and CDR2 SMNVEV (reference sequence). The CDR3 is made up of 11 amino acids. The CDR3 DNA reads as TGTGCCAGCAGTTTTAGGGGCGAGCAGTACTTC. This translates into CASSFRGEQYF.

V gene TRBV28 combines with J gene TRBJ1-6; TRBD1 aligns across 11 bases. In germline, CDR1 is MDHEN, CDR2 SYDVKM. The CDR3 has 14 amino acids. The J segment lost 10 bases and the V segment lost 5 bases, leaving 4 bases of the junction unmatched. CDR3 region: CASSPGQGGSPLHF. DNA of the CDR3: TGTGCCAGCAGTCCGGGACAGGGGGGGTCACCCCTCCACTTT.

V is TRBV27 and J is TRBJ1-1; D uncertain. V was shortened by 7 bases and J by 1 base, with 13 bases between the two germline ends. This CDR3 contains 14 residues. Germline values: CDR1 MNHEY, CDR2 SMNVEV (reference sequence). CDR3 region: CASTPLGQNTEAFF. CDR3 nucleotide sequence: TGTGCCAGCACCCCCCTTGGGCAGAACACTGAAGCTTTCTTT.

This clone was seen a few times. The rearrangement uses TRBV19 and TRBJ1-6, with D possibly matching TRBD1 (6 bases). This CDR3 region has 15 residues. In germline, CDR1 is LNHDA, CDR2 SQIVND (reference sequence). The V gene lost 3 bases and the J gene lost 4 bases, with 10 bases spanning the gap. CDR3 loop: CASSIDRPYNSPLHF. CDR3 DNA sequence: TGTGCCAGTAGTATTGACAGGCCTTATAATTCACCCCTCCACTTT. Combining the CDR3 with reference TRBV19 and TRBJ1-6 gives the whole variable domain DGGITQSPKYLFRKEGQNVTLSCEQNLNHDAMYWYRQDPGQGLRLIYYSQIVNDFQKGDIAEGYSVSREKKESFPLTVTSAQKNPTAFYLCASSIDRPYNSPLHFGNGTRLTVT.

The CDR3 spells CASSVTGGSYNEQFF. CDR3 nucleotide sequence: TGTGCCAGCAGCGTTACAGGGGGGTCCTACAATGAGCAGTTCTTC. The V and J genes are TRBV9 and TRBJ2-1; 8 bases are a match to TRBD1. The CDR3 covers 15 residues. CDR1 is SGDLS and CDR2 is YYNGEE in the germline V gene. V trimming: 2 bases; J trimming: 1 base; junction bases outside the gene matches: 2.

The J gene is TRBJ2-1, the V gene TRBV6-2 or TRBV6-3, with D perhaps matching TRBD2 (6 bases). The CDR3 covers 15 residues. The germline V gene encodes CDR1 MNHEY and CDR2 SVGEGT. Trimming cost V 0 bases and J 6 bases, with 12 bases left between them. This chain's CDR3 is CASSYSPGSFNEQFF. The DNA for the CDR3 is TGTGCCAGCAGTTACTCTCCCGGGAGCTTCAATGAGCAGTTCTTC.